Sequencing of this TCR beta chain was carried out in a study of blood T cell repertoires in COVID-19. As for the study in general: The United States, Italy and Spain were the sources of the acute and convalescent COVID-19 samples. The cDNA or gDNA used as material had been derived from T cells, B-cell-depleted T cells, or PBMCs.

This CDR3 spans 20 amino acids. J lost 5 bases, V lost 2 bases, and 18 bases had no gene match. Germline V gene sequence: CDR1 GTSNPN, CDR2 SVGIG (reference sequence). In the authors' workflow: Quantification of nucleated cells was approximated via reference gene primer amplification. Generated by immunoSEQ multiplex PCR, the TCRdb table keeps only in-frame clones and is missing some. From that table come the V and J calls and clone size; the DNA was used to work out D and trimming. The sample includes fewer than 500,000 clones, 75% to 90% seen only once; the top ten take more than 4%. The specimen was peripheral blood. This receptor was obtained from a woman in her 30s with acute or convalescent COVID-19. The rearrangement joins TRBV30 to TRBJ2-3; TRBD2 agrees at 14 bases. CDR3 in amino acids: CAWSLHHAGTSGGAGDTQYF. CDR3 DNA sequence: TGTGCCTGGAGTCTACACCACGCCGGGACTAGCGGGGGTGCTGGAGATACGCAGTATTTT.